This is a list of T cell receptor beta chains from one sample in a study of CD4+ T cells in melanoma. Libraries were prepared by immunoSEQ multiplex PCR; TCRdb keeps only in-frame clonotypes and omits some of them. The sample has fewer than 150,000 clones, approximately 91% seen once; the top ten hold about 1.6%. These receptors were taken from a human donor with melanoma. The CDR3 runs from the conserved cysteine through the conserved F or W. A D gene is named only where the DNA matches it firmly. For some rows the clone size is stated as once, few or many, or as a class when expanded; others skip it.

>TRBV27|NA|TRBJ1-6|TRBD1
TGTGCCAGCAGGCCCCGTGGCGGAGGGGACAGGTTTTATTCACCCCTCCACTTT
CASRPRGGGDRFYSPLHF
>TRBV7-2|NA|TRBJ2-4|TRBD1
TGTGCCAGCAGCCTTAACAGGGGGCAGAAAAACATTCAGTACTTC
CASSLNRGQKNIQYF
>TRBV6-5|NA|TRBJ2-1|NA
TGTGCCAGCAGTTACGGGGGGGGCGTTCGTGAGCAGTTCTTC
CASSYGGGVREQFF
>TRBV11-3|NA|TRBJ2-1|TRBD1
TGTGCCAGCAGCTTAGCACAGGGGAATGAGCAGTTCTTC
CASSLAQGNEQFF
>TRBV5-1|NA|TRBJ2-2|NA
TGCGCCAGCAGCATAACGGGATTCCGGACCACCGGGGAGCTGTTTTTT
CASSITGFRTTGELFF
>TRBV12-5|NA|TRBJ2-7|TRBD2
TGTGCTAGTGGTTTGCCGATCGACCGCGGACTAGCGGGGGGATACGAGCAGTACTTC
CASGLPIDRGLAGGYEQYF
>TRBV4-1|NA|TRBJ2-7|TRBD2
TGCGCCAGCAGCCAAGAATCCGGGACTAGTCTTACCGAGCAGTACTTC
CASSQESGTSLTEQYF
>TRBV19|once|TRBJ2-7|NA
TGTGCCAGTAGTCCCCCTTACGGGGGCGAGCAGTACTTC
CASSPPYGGEQYF
>TRBV28|few|TRBJ2-2|NA
TGTGCCAGCACGGTGGGTTCGACCGGGGAGCTGTTTTTT
CASTVGSTGELFF
>TRBV4-2|NA|TRBJ2-5|NA
TGTGCCAGCAGCCAGCGAGAGGGAGAGACCCAGTACTTC
CASSQREGETQYF
>TRBV5-1|NA|TRBJ2-2|NA
TGCGCCAGCAGCTTTTATTTGCGTGGGGCCGGGGAGCTGTTTTTT
CASSFYLRGAGELFF
>TRBV6-5|NA|TRBJ1-2|NA
TGTGCCAGCAGCCCCTCCAGGGTTGGCTATGGCTACACCTTC
CASSPSRVGYGYTF
>TRBV5-4|NA|TRBJ2-3|NA
TGTGCCAGCAGCAAAAGGGGGGGGTTAACAGATACGCAGTATTTT
CASSKRGGLTDTQYF
>TRBV6-5|NA|TRBJ2-7|TRBD1
TGTGCCAGCAGGGGGACAGGGTACTCCTACGAGCAGTACTTC
CASRGTGYSYEQYF
>TRBV5-1|NA|TRBJ2-4|NA
TGCGCCAGCAGCTTGGTGCCAGGGGAAAACATTCAGTACTTC
CASSLVPGENIQYF
>TRBV2|NA|TRBJ2-5|TRBD2
TGTGCCAGCACGCCGGGACTAGCGGACCAAGAGACCCAGTACTTC
CASTPGLADQETQYF
>TRBV7-2|NA|TRBJ2-1|NA
TGTGCCAGCAGGCCACCGACTAGTTTCAATGAGCAGTTCTTC
CASRPPTSFNEQFF
>TRBV30|NA|TRBJ2-3|NA
TGTGCCTGGAGTTTCGGGATAACAGATACGCAGTATTTT
CAWSFGITDTQYF
>TRBV5-1|NA|TRBJ2-1|TRBD2
TGCGCCAGCAGCTTTTTTAAGGCTAGCGGGGGCCCGAGCTCCTACAATGAGCAGTTCTTC
CASSFFKASGGPSSYNEQFF
>TRBV7-9|once|TRBJ2-1|NA
TGTGCCAGCAGCTTATTCGGGGGCATCAATGAGCAGTTCTTC
CASSLFGGINEQFF
>TRBV7-6|few|TRBJ2-1|NA
TGTGCCAGCGGAAAAGGCAATGAGCAGTTCTTC
CASGKGNEQFF
>TRBV14|NA|TRBJ1-2|NA
TGTGCCAGCAGCCAAGAGAGGCCGGCGCTTGGTGGCTACACCTTC
CASSQERPALGGYTF
>TRBV10-2|NA|TRBJ2-7|TRBD2
TGCGCCAGCAAGACTAGCGGGGGGTTTGAGCAGTACTTC
CASKTSGGFEQYF
>TRBV7-7|NA|TRBJ2-5|NA
TGTGCTAGCAGCCCAAGGACGCAGCAAGAGACCCAGTACTTC
CASSPRTQQETQYF
>TRBV2|NA|TRBJ2-3|NA
TGTGCCAGCAGTGATTTCGGGGGAACGCAGTATTTT
CASSDFGGTQYF
>TRBV18|few|TRBJ2-7|TRBD1
TGTGCCAGCTCAGCGGGACAGGGATTGCACGAGCAGTACTTC
CASSAGQGLHEQYF
>TRBV10-2|NA|TRBJ2-1|NA
TGCGCCAGCAGACCGGGCTACAATGAGCAGTTCTTC
CASRPGYNEQFF
>TRBV18|NA|TRBJ1-5|TRBD1
TGTGCCAGCTCTCTTTTGGGTACGGTGGGACAGTCCAATCAGCCCCAGCATTTT
CASSLLGTVGQSNQPQHF
>TRBV25-1|once|TRBJ1-5|NA
TGTGCCAGCACGACAGGATACAATCAGCCCCAGCATTTT
CASTTGYNQPQHF